This is a list of T cell receptor beta chains from one sample in a study of blood T cell repertoires in COVID-19. The method was immunoSEQ multiplex PCR; TCRdb's version includes in-frame clones alone and lacks a portion of them. The table records some 200,000 clones, about 85% of them present only once. Specimen: peripheral blood. Receptors were obtained from a woman aged 80 or older with acute or convalescent COVID-19. Both conserved end residues are part of each CDR3. The order of the fields is D gene, clone size, V gene, J gene, CDR3 DNA, CDR3 protein. D genes are given only for firm matches. Not every row has a clone size; where given, it reads once, few, many or a size class.

TRBD2	NA	TRBV19	TRBJ2-1	TGTGCCAGTAACGTCCGGACTAGCTCCTACAATGAGCAGTTCTTC	CASNVRTSSYNEQFF
NA	once	TRBV7-2	TRBJ2-3	TGTGCCAGCAGCCTAGGACAGTCTAGCACAGATACGCAGTATTTT	CASSLGQSSTDTQYF
NA	few	TRBV19	TRBJ1-2	TGTGCCAGTGGTGACAGGATTATTAATGGCTACACCTTC	CASGDRIINGYTF
TRBD2	NA	TRBV5-1	TRBJ2-1	TGCGCCAGCAGCTTGGAGGGGACTAGTAATGAGCAGTTCTTC	CASSLEGTSNEQFF
TRBD1	NA	TRBV19	TRBJ1-2	TGTGCCAGTAGTATAAGACAGGGGTACGGCTACACCTTC	CASSIRQGYGYTF
NA	NA	TRBV14	TRBJ1-3	TGTGCCAGCAGCCAGGCGGGAACCGGAAACACCATATATTTT	CASSQAGTGNTIYF
NA	NA	TRBV7-8	TRBJ2-7	TGTGCCAGCAGCTCTGGTTTTGCTCGCGGGGGCGACGAGCAGTACTTC	CASSSGFARGGDEQYF
NA	NA	TRBV20-1	TRBJ2-7	TGCAGTGCCGACAGTAAAAACGAGCAGTACTTC	CSADSKNEQYF
NA	NA	TRBV19	TRBJ2-1	TGTGCCAGTAGTATAGATCGGAATGAGCAGTTCTTC	CASSIDRNEQFF
TRBD1	NA	TRBV2	TRBJ1-1	TGTGCCAGCAGCGGTGACGGACAGGCCAACACTGAAGCTTTCTTT	CASSGDGQANTEAFF
NA	NA	TRBV5-1	TRBJ1-2	TGCGCCAGCAGCTTGGATGGGCAGGCCGTCTATGGCTACACCTTC	CASSLDGQAVYGYTF
TRBD1	NA	TRBV7-9	TRBJ1-4	TGTGCCAGCAGCTTCGGACAGGGTGGCGGTGAAAAACTGTTTTTT	CASSFGQGGGEKLFF
NA	once	TRBV5-1	TRBJ2-7	TGCGCCAGCAGCTGGGGCGGAACCTACGAGCAGTACTTC	CASSWGGTYEQYF
NA	once	TRBV2	TRBJ2-3	TGTGCCAGCAGCTGGACAGTGACAGATACGCAGTATTTT	CASSWTVTDTQYF
TRBD2	NA	TRBV15	TRBJ2-1	TGTGCCACCAGCAGAGTATCGGCTAGCGGGAGAGTTGAGCAGTTCTTC	CATSRVSASGRVEQFF
TRBD1	NA	TRBV24-1	TRBJ2-1	TGTGCCACCAGTGACCAGACAGGGTCCTACAATGAGCAGTTCTTC	CATSDQTGSYNEQFF
TRBD1	NA	TRBV24-1	TRBJ2-5	TGTGCCACCATGGGTACAGGGGAAGAGACCCAGTACTTC	CATMGTGEETQYF
TRBD2	NA	TRBV10-3	TRBJ2-3	TGTGCCATCAGTGAGTCGATCGCTAGCGGGGGCACAGATACGCAGTATTTT	CAISESIASGGTDTQYF
TRBD1	NA	TRBV7-9	TRBJ2-2	TGTGCCAGCAGCTTTCAGGGGGCAGACACCGGGGAGCTGTTTTTT	CASSFQGADTGELFF
TRBD2	NA	TRBV5-1	TRBJ2-7	TGCGCCAGCAGCTCCGGGACTAGCGGGATCAACGAGCAGTACTTC	CASSSGTSGINEQYF
TRBD1	few	TRBV7-2	TRBJ2-7	TGTGCCAGCAGCCCTCAGGGGACAGTATACGAGCAGTACTTC	CASSPQGTVYEQYF